Included here is one TCR beta chain sequence, with context. The source of the sample is a study of blood T cell repertoires in COVID-19. About the study: The origin of the acute and convalescent COVID-19 samples was the United States, Italy and Spain. Sources were T cells, B-cell-depleted T cells, or PBMCs; the material itself was cDNA or gDNA.

Under the authors' procedure: From reference gene primer amplification, estimates of nucleated cell counts were derived. Here immunoSEQ multiplex PCR was the method, and the copy in TCRdb shows in-frame clones only, minus some. V and J calls and clone size are those listed in that table; D and trimming were worked out from the DNA. This table holds around 140,000 clones, around 89% found once. It was during active infection that Seattle patients were enrolled and then longitudinally followed. Sequencing was done on a sample of peripheral blood. The sequence came from a man aged 60 to 75 with COVID-19, enrolled during active disease.

The CDR3 coding sequence is TGTGCCAGCAGCGACAGGGGGCAGAACACTGAAGCTTTCTTT. Translating it yields CASSDRGQNTEAFF. V and J are TRBV2 and TRBJ1-1, with TRBD1 identical over 10 bases. The CDR3 spans 14 residues. V was pared by 6 bases and J by 1 base, with 2 bases of the junction left unmatched. Germline V lookup: CDR1 SNHLY, CDR2 FYNNEI. Using reference TRBV2 and TRBJ1-1 for the parts outside the CDR3, the full variable domain is EPEVTQTPSHQVTQMGQEVILRCVPISNHLYFYWYRQILGQKVEFLVSFYNNEISEKSEIFDDQFSVERPDGSNFTLKIRSTKLEDSAMYFCASSDRGQNTEAFFGQGTRLTVV.